These T cell receptor beta chains were read from a single sample in a study of blood T cell repertoires in COVID-19. Clones were read by immunoSEQ multiplex PCR, and TCRdb kept only the in-frame ones, dropping some. The sample holds about 200,000 clones, more than 70% seen once. Sequenced input: peripheral blood. The receptor set was obtained from a man aged 35 to 55 with active or convalescent COVID-19. Both conserved end residues are part of each CDR3. The D gene is left open where the match is weak. Part of the rows lack a size; the others show once, few, many or a class for expanded clones.

NA,TRBV19,NA,TRBJ1-5,TGTGCCAGTAGTACAGGGTCGCTGGGTCAGCCCCAGCATTTT,CASSTGSLGQPQHF
NA,TRBV4-3,NA,TRBJ1-3,TGCGCCAGCAGCCAAAGAGACAACTCTGGAAACACCATATATTTT,CASSQRDNSGNTIYF
TRBD1,TRBV19,NA,TRBJ1-1,TGTGCCAGTAGATTTGGGACAGGGCTAATGAACACTGAAGCTTTCTTT,CASRFGTGLMNTEAFF
NA,TRBV29-1,NA,TRBJ2-7,TGCAGCGTTTTCGACAGTGATTCCTACGAGCAGTACTTC,CSVFDSDSYEQYF
NA,TRBV7-2,NA,TRBJ1-5,TGTGCCAGCAGCTTAGACGGGGGGGGCAATCAGCCCCAGCATTTT,CASSLDGGGNQPQHF
TRBD2,TRBV5-1,NA,TRBJ2-3,TGCGCCAGCAGCTTTAGCGGGAGCGGAGATACGCAGTATTTT,CASSFSGSGDTQYF
TRBD1,TRBV19,NA,TRBJ2-5,TGTGCCAGTAGCAGGACAGGGGCGGTAAAGACCCAGTACTTC,CASSRTGAVKTQYF
NA,TRBV18,NA,TRBJ1-3,TGTGCCAGCTCACCAAAGCATGGTGACTCTGGAAACACCATATATTTT,CASSPKHGDSGNTIYF
TRBD1,TRBV19,NA,TRBJ1-5,TGTGCCAGTAGAATCGGACAGGCTCTCAATCAGCCCCAGCATTTT,CASRIGQALNQPQHF
TRBD2,TRBV3-1/TRBV3-2,few,TRBJ2-1,TGTGCCAGCACCCTTAGCGGGGGGGCCGAGCAGTTCTTC,CASTLSGGAEQFF
TRBD1,TRBV6-5,NA,TRBJ1-2,TGTGCCAGCAGTCCGCGGACAGGGGCCTATGGCTACACCTTC,CASSPRTGAYGYTF
TRBD2,TRBV5-4,NA,TRBJ2-2,TGTGCCAGCAGCTCCGGTGGGAGGGGGAACACCGGGGAGCTGTTTTTT,CASSSGGRGNTGELFF
NA,TRBV27,once,TRBJ2-7,TGTGCCAGCAGTTTAGCGGGGCGAAGCTCCTACGAGCAGTACTTC,CASSLAGRSSYEQYF
NA,TRBV11-2,NA,TRBJ1-2,TGTGCCAGCAGCGATGGACAGATTAACTATGGCTACACCTTC,CASSDGQINYGYTF
TRBD1,TRBV27,NA,TRBJ1-5,TGTGCCAGCAGTCCTAGACAGGGGGCTTTCCAGCCCCAGCATTTT,CASSPRQGAFQPQHF
NA,TRBV28,NA,TRBJ1-3,TGTGCCAGCAGTTTAAGTTTGGGCTCGGGGGTAAACTCTGGAAACACCATATATTTT,CASSLSLGSGVNSGNTIYF
TRBD1,TRBV7-9,once,TRBJ1-4,TGTGCCAGCAGCCTTGGGGACAGGGAAACTACGGTTGGTGAAAAACTGTTTTTT,CASSLGDRETTVGEKLFF
NA,TRBV11-3,NA,TRBJ1-1,TGTGCCAGCAGCTCGAGAAGACAGAGTGAAGCTTTCTTT,CASSSRRQSEAFF
TRBD2,TRBV18,NA,TRBJ2-1,TGTGCCAGCCGAGTGACGGGGGGGCCCCATGAGCAGTTCTTC,CASRVTGGPHEQFF
NA,TRBV5-4,few,TRBJ1-6,TGTGCCAGCAGCAGTAGAACAGGGAGTTCCTCCTATAATTCACCCCTCCACTTT,CASSSRTGSSSYNSPLHF
TRBD2,TRBV12-3/TRBV12-4,NA,TRBJ2-3,TGTGCCAGCAGGAATAGCGGGAGAGATACGCAGTATTTT,CASRNSGRDTQYF
NA,TRBV3-1/TRBV3-2,NA,TRBJ2-5,TGTGCCAGCTACGGAGGAGAGACCCAGTACTTC,CASYGGETQYF
TRBD1,TRBV7-2,NA,TRBJ1-6,TGTGCCAGCAGCTTAATCAGGGGGCTAATTCTGAATTCACCCCTCCACTTT,CASSLIRGLILNSPLHF
NA,TRBV10-3,NA,TRBJ2-7,TGTGCCATCAGTGTTATGGGCGGGGCCCACTCCTACGAGCAGTACTTC,CAISVMGGAHSYEQYF
NA,TRBV11-3,once,TRBJ2-7,TGTGCCAGCAGCCCCTCAGGGTACGAGCAGTACTTC,CASSPSGYEQYF
NA,TRBV11-2,NA,TRBJ1-5,TGTGCCAGCAGCTCGGGAAATAGCAATCAGCCCCAGCATTTT,CASSSGNSNQPQHF
NA,TRBV3-1/TRBV3-2,NA,TRBJ1-6,TGTGCCAGCAGCCAAGATTCGGGACAAGTTAGATCACCCCTCCACTTT,CASSQDSGQVRSPLHF
TRBD1,TRBV25-1,NA,TRBJ1-3,TGTGCCAGCAGTCGTCAGGGGGCAGGGCAGGGATCGGGAAACACCATATATTTT,CASSRQGAGQGSGNTIYF
NA,TRBV10-3,once,TRBJ1-5,TGTGCCATGGACGGGGATTATAGCAATCAGCCCCAGCATTTT,CAMDGDYSNQPQHF
TRBD1,TRBV6-5,NA,TRBJ1-5,TGTGCCAGCAGTAGCGACAGGGATAATCAGCCCCAGCATTTT,CASSSDRDNQPQHF
TRBD2,TRBV7-9,many,TRBJ2-1,TGTGCCAGCAGCTCCAAGGGGACTAGCGGGAGATCCTACAATGAGCAGTTCTTC,CASSSKGTSGRSYNEQFF
NA,TRBV21-1,NA,TRBJ2-7,TGTGCCAGCAGCAACAGACCCTGTTTTGGGGGAGGGGGACACGAGCAGTACTTC,CASSNRPCFGGGGHEQYF
TRBD1,TRBV5-1,NA,TRBJ1-1,TGCGCCAGCAGCCCTGTCCCGGGACAGGGGGCTATCACTGAAGCTTTCTTT,CASSPVPGQGAITEAFF
TRBD1,TRBV5-1,once,TRBJ1-4,TGCGCCAGCAGAGCCGGACAGGTTAATGAAAAACTGTTTTTT,CASRAGQVNEKLFF